Shown below are 26 T cell receptor beta chains from a single sample sequenced in a study of blood T cell repertoires in COVID-19. Clones were read by immunoSEQ multiplex PCR, and TCRdb kept only the in-frame ones, dropping some. The sample yields under 300,000 clones, approximately 84% seen once. The specimen sequenced was peripheral blood. The origin of the receptors is a human donor with COVID-19, enrolled during active disease. The donor label of this sample is uncertain.

This clone was detected once. The chain is built from TRBV24-1 and TRBJ2-6; D may be TRBD1 (7 bases). The CDR3 runs to 14 residues. Trimming stripped 9 bases from V and 3 bases from J, with 11 bases between. Germline V CDR1 and CDR2: KGHDR, SFDVKD. The CDR3 loop is CATSQGGGANVLTF. DNA for the CDR3: TGTGCCACCTCCCAGGGGGGTGGGGCCAACGTCCTGACTTTC.

The rearrangement uses TRBV5-4 and TRBJ2-7, with D tentatively TRBD2 (6 bases). This CDR3 comprises 13 residues. V shed 4 bases and J shed 2 bases, with 10 bases lying between them. The germline V gene encodes CDR1 SGHNT and CDR2 YYREEE (reference sequence). CDR3 coding DNA: TGTGCCAGCAGCCGGGGACTGACCTACGAGCAGTACTTC. Translating it yields CASSRGLTYEQYF.

This chain links TRBV15 with TRBJ2-6; 7 nucleotides line up with TRBD2. This CDR3 is 16 amino acids long. The junction had 0 bases not matched to a gene; V was cut back by 1 base and J by 0 bases. The germline gives CDR1 LNHNV, CDR2 YYDKDF (reference sequence). The CDR3 nucleotides read TGTGCCACCAGCAGAGGCGGGGGCTCTGGGGCCAACGTCCTGACTTTC. Amino acids: CATSRGGGSGANVLTF. Full variable domain (rest looked up from reference TRBV15 and TRBJ2-6): DAMVIQNPRYQVTQFGKPVTLSCSQTLNHNVMYWYQQKSSQAPKLLFHYYDKDFNNEADTPDNFQSRRPNTSFCFLDIRSPGLGDTAMYLCATSRGGGSGANVLTFGAGSRLTVL.

This chain joins TRBV19 and TRBJ1-1, with 7 bases fitting TRBD1. Per the germline V gene, CDR1 is LNHDA and CDR2 is SQIVND (reference sequence). The CDR3 loop spans 14 amino acids. Trimming at V came to 7 bases and at J to 5 bases, leaving 10 bases not matched to a gene. The DNA for the CDR3 is TGTGCCAGTATCTCCCGACAGGGAAGAACTGAAGCTTTCTTT. This gives the protein CASISRQGRTEAFF.

This clone was counted only a few times. The chain carries TRBV2 and TRBJ1-5; 10 bases are shared with TRBD1. The germline gives CDR1 SNHLY, CDR2 FYNNEI. The junction had 2 bases not matched to a gene; V was cut back by 3 bases and J by 6 bases. The CDR3 consists of 14 residues. CDR3 sequence reads: CASSETGGGQPQHF. The CDR3 DNA sequence: TGTGCCAGCAGTGAGACAGGGGGCGGTCAGCCCCAGCATTTT.

The rearrangement joins TRBV5-1 to TRBJ2-1, with TRBD2 as a possible D gene (5 bases). CDR3 length: 12 amino acids. V was clipped by 4 bases and J by 7 bases, with 9 bases between them. Germline CDR1 and CDR2: SGHRS and YFSETQ. CDR3 amino acids: CASSARGNEQFF. Here the CDR3 DNA reads TGCGCCAGCAGCGCCCGGGGAAATGAGCAGTTCTTC.

The chain links TRBV7-2 to TRBJ2-2, with D perhaps matching TRBD2 (5 bases). CDR3 length equals 15 residues. V was trimmed by 0 bases and J by 5 bases, leaving 10 bases between them. Germline CDR1 reads SGHTA; CDR2 reads FQGNSA. CDR3 in DNA: TGTGCCAGCAGCTTAGCCCTTCGACTAACCGGGGAGCTGTTTTTT. It translates to CASSLALRLTGELFF.

This clone was recorded a few times. The rearrangement uses TRBV28 and TRBJ1-2; no firm D call. CDR3 size: 15 residues. CDR1 and CDR2 from the germline V gene are MDHEN and SYDVKM. Between the trimmed V and J ends, which lost 7 bases and 4 bases, there was a span of 19 bases. For the CDR3, the DNA is TGTGCCAGCACTGGGGAGGACTCCCGCGTCTATGGCTACACCTTC. As protein: CASTGEDSRVYGYTF.

This clone appeared once. The genes are TRBV12-3 or TRBV12-4 and TRBJ1-2; TRBD1 matches at 7 bases. The CDR3 extends over 13 amino acids. V shed 1 base, J shed 8 bases, and the junction held 4 bases outside the gene matches. CDR3 bases: TGTGCCAGCAGTTTAGGGGACAGCGGCGGCTACACCTTC. Translating gives CASSLGDSGGYTF.

This rearrangement joins TRBV5-1 to TRBJ2-3, with 10 bases fitting TRBD2. The J segment lost 6 bases and the V segment lost 5 bases, leaving 9 bases of the junction unmatched. CDR3 length: 15 amino acids. The V gene's germline CDR1 is SGHRS and CDR2 YFSETQ. The chain's CDR3 is CASSGLAGEGDTQYF. The CDR3 nucleotides read TGCGCCAGCAGTGGGCTAGCGGGAGAGGGTGATACGCAGTATTTT.

The J gene is TRBJ2-1, the V gene TRBV7-3; TRBD2 agrees at 10 bases. V trimming: 2 bases; J trimming: 2 bases; junction bases outside the gene matches: 6. Germline V gene lookup returns CDR1 SGHTA and CDR2 FQGTGA. The CDR3 totals 17 residues. CDR3 sequence (DNA): TGTGCCAGCAGCTTAGGACCCGGGACTAGCGCCTACAATGAGCAGTTCTTC. This codes for CASSLGPGTSAYNEQFF.

A few counts support this clone. This chain joins TRBV5-6 and TRBJ2-5; perhaps TRBD2 as D (6 bases). The CDR3 length is 15 residues. Germline V gene lookup returns CDR1 SGHDT and CDR2 YYEEEE. The V end lost 0 bases, the J end lost 4 bases, and 13 bases lay between the germline ends. The CDR3 sequence: CASSLAGGMAETQYF. The CDR3 DNA reads as TGTGCCAGCAGCTTGGCCGGCGGGATGGCAGAGACCCAGTACTTC.

This clone was seen only once. The CDR3 here is CASSPDRSSYNEQFF. Here the CDR3 DNA reads TGCGCCAGCAGCCCGGACAGGAGCTCCTACAATGAGCAGTTCTTC. The chain is built from TRBV5-1 and TRBJ2-1; TRBD1 matches 7 bases. Germline values: CDR1 SGHRS, CDR2 YFSETQ. Trimming at V came to 4 bases and at J to 0 bases, leaving 4 bases not matched to a gene. The CDR3 runs 15 residues.

The chain joins TRBV12-3 or TRBV12-4 to TRBJ2-5, with a possible D match to TRBD1 (5 bases). V lost 4 bases and J 13 bases, leaving 16 bases between the germline ends. The CDR3 loop spans 12 amino acids. CDR3: CASSWGPLYGYF. Written as DNA, the CDR3 is TGTGCCAGCAGTTGGGGCCCCTTATACGGGTACTTC.

This clone turned up a few times. In nucleotides, the CDR3 is TGCGCCAGCAGCCCGGGGGGCGGGAACACAGATACGCAGTATTTT. This sequence encodes CASSPGGGNTDTQYF. V is TRBV5-1 and J is TRBJ2-3; D possibly corresponds to TRBD2 (7 bases). Germline CDR1 is SGHRS and CDR2 is YFSETQ. V lost 4 bases to trimming and J lost 2 bases, with 14 bases between them. The CDR3 is made up of 15 amino acids.

This chain connects TRBV30 to TRBJ2-3; 8 positions agree with TRBD2. Germline CDR1 is GTSNPN and CDR2 is SVGIG (reference sequence). J was trimmed by 6 bases and V by 5 bases; bases with no gene match: 13. The CDR3 runs 15 residues. The CDR3 sequence: CAWRLPGLGEDTQYF. CDR3 DNA sequence: TGTGCCTGGCGTCTGCCGGGACTAGGGGAGGATACGCAGTATTTT.

This CDR3 reads CASSQDRLATHNEQFF. CDR3 bases: TGTGCCAGCAGCCAAGATCGCCTAGCGACCCACAATGAGCAGTTCTTC. This chain links TRBV3-1 (or the pseudogene TRBV3-2) with TRBJ2-1, with D possibly being TRBD2 (6 bases). V shed 0 bases and J shed 5 bases, with 14 bases lying between them. The CDR3 is made up of 16 amino acids. Germline loops: CDR1 LGHDT, CDR2 YNNKEL (reference sequence).

Note on this clone: The same CDR3 arises from other DNA sequences in this sample as well. V gene TRBV7-2 combines with J gene TRBJ1-3; tentative D call: TRBD1 (6 bases). The V end lost 1 base, the J end lost 4 bases, and 11 bases lay between the germline ends. The CDR3 is 15 residues long. CDR1 and CDR2 (germline): SGHTA, FQGNSA. The DNA for the CDR3 is TGTGCCAGCAGCTTAGGAGGGGGAATAGGAAACACCATATATTTT. Translating gives CASSLGGGIGNTIYF.

The genes are TRBV19 and TRBJ2-1, with a weak D call TRBD1 (8 bases). The CDR3 runs 16 residues. V lost 6 bases and J 0 bases, leaving 15 bases between the germline ends. CDR1 LNHDA and CDR2 SQIVND come from the germline V gene (reference sequence). CDR3 nucleotides: TGTGCCAGTAGACCCACAGGGGGGGGCTCCTACAATGAGCAGTTCTTC. Protein: CASRPTGGGSYNEQFF.

The gene calls are TRBV18 and TRBJ2-7, with D possibly TRBD2 on 5 matching bases. The germline V gene encodes CDR1 KGHSH and CDR2 LQKENI. V was trimmed by 4 bases and J by 3 bases, leaving 13 bases between them. The CDR3 is made up of 14 amino acids. Here the CDR3 reads CASSRNSEDYEQYF. DNA of the CDR3: TGTGCCAGCTCACGGAATAGCGAAGACTACGAGCAGTACTTC. Filled out from reference TRBV18 and TRBJ2-7, the complete variable domain reads NAGVMQNPRHLVRRRGQEARLRCSPMKGHSHVYWYRQLPEEGLKFMVYLQKENIIDESGMPKERFSAEFPKEGPSILRIQQVVRGDSAAYFCASSRNSEDYEQYFGPGTRLTVT.

This clone turned up a few times. The chain has TRBV2 and TRBJ2-7, with 8 positions matching TRBD2. The V gene's germline CDR1 is SNHLY and CDR2 FYNNEI. CDR3 length: 18 amino acids. The ends lost 0 bases at V and 4 bases at J; junction bases unmatched: 14. This CDR3 is CASSEAGASGSVYYEQYF. CDR3 nucleotides: TGTGCCAGCAGTGAAGCTGGGGCCAGCGGGAGCGTGTATTACGAGCAGTACTTC.

This sequence joins TRBV7-8 and TRBJ2-1; D is unclear. The germline V gene encodes CDR1 SGHVS and CDR2 FQNEAQ. This CDR3 contains 11 residues. The V end lost 5 bases, the J end lost 4 bases, and 3 bases lay between the germline ends. DNA of the CDR3: TGTGCCAGCAGCACTTACAATGAGCAGTTCTTC. This sequence encodes CASSTYNEQFF.

The chain joins TRBV5-1 to TRBJ1-2; 7 nucleotides match TRBD1. The J segment lost 6 bases and the V segment lost 2 bases, leaving 7 bases of the junction unmatched. CDR1 and CDR2 (germline): SGHRS, YFSETQ. CDR3 length: 14 amino acids. CDR3 sequence reads: CASSFGVRGDGYTF. The CDR3 DNA sequence: TGCGCCAGCAGCTTTGGTGTCAGGGGGGATGGCTACACCTTC.

V is TRBV5-1 and J is TRBJ2-1, with 13 bases fitting TRBD2. Germline V gene sequence: CDR1 SGHRS, CDR2 YFSETQ. J gave up 9 bases and V 7 bases, and 7 bases lay outside the gene matches. The CDR3 loop spans 14 amino acids. This chain's CDR3 is CASRRGLAGTEQFF. The DNA of the CDR3 is TGCGCCAGCCGGAGGGGACTAGCGGGAACTGAGCAGTTCTTC.

This chain connects TRBV7-2 to TRBJ1-3, with D perhaps matching TRBD1 (5 bases). The CDR3 is 16 amino acids. The V gene lost 4 bases and the J gene lost 0 bases, with 13 bases spanning the gap. Germline loops: CDR1 SGHTA, CDR2 FQGNSA. This CDR3 is CASSSTQGPSGNTIYF. CDR3 DNA sequence: TGTGCCAGCAGCTCTACTCAGGGCCCCTCTGGAAACACCATATATTTT. The whole variable domain, filled in from reference TRBV7-2 and TRBJ1-3, reads GAGVSQSPSNKVTEKGKDVELRCDPISGHTALYWYRQSLGQGLEFLIYFQGNSAPDKSGLPSDRFSAERTGGSVSTLTIQRTQQEDSAVYLCASSSTQGPSGNTIYFGEGSWLTVV.

About this clone: At one end the junction does not follow the germline gene, possibly because of a read error. The V and J genes are TRBV3-1 (or the pseudogene TRBV3-2) and TRBJ2-7; D may be TRBD1 (6 bases). This CDR3 region has 14 residues. CDR1 is LGHDT, CDR2 YNNKEL, per germline (reference sequence). DNA for the CDR3: TGTGCCAGCGGCCAATGGGGGACACCGAACGAGCAGTACTTC. Encoded protein: CASGQWGTPNEQYF.